Included here is one T cell receptor beta chain sequence, with context. The CDR3 is made up of 12 amino acids. The V gene's germline CDR1 is MNHEY and CDR2 SMNVEV (reference sequence). Trimming removed 7 bases from V and 4 bases from J; junction bases left unmatched: 3. Authors' methods: Cell counts per sample came from amplifying reference gene primers. Some clones are missing from TCRdb's copy, which holds only in-frame ones; the method was immunoSEQ multiplex PCR. V, J and clone size were drawn from that table, and D and trimming were deduced from the DNA. The sample lists roughly 260,000 clones, roughly four fifths occurring once. This entry is derived from a study of blood T cell repertoires in COVID-19. Study in general: The samples span acute and convalescent COVID-19 from the United States, Italy and Spain. T cells, B-cell-depleted T cells, or PBMCs supplied cDNA or gDNA.

The sample was peripheral blood. The V and J genes are TRBV27 and TRBJ1-2, with 7 bases aligning to TRBD1. This sequence was found in a woman in her seventies with acute or convalescent COVID-19. The CDR3 loop reads CASTRTGYGYTF. CDR3 DNA: TGTGCCAGCACCCGGACAGGCTATGGCTACACCTTC.